This TCR beta chain was recovered during a study of blood T cell repertoires in COVID-19. About the study: Whether acute or convalescent, the COVID-19 samples came from the United States, Italy and Spain.

This clone occurred once. The method was immunoSEQ multiplex PCR; TCRdb's version includes in-frame clones alone and lacks a portion of them. The data show about 190,000 clones, with roughly 86% seen just once and 4.5% to 5.5% held by the top ten. The ends were cut back, 1 base at V and 2 bases at J, with 12 bases in the middle. CDR1 and CDR2 (germline): SGHDT, YYEEEE. CDR3 length: 16 amino acids. Sequenced input: peripheral blood. The V call is TRBV5-6, the J call TRBJ1-4, with a weak D call TRBD1 (6 bases). The receptor's source is an older woman with active or convalescent COVID-19. The CDR3 bases are TGTGCCAGCAGCTTGACTTTACAGGGTACTAATGAAAAACTGTTTTTT. This codes for CASSLTLQGTNEKLFF.